The 27 T cell receptor beta chains presented below share a single source sample, sequenced in a study of T cells in Graves' hyperthyroidism and ophthalmopathy (dated by TCRdb to between 2017 and 2020). The library was prepared using multiplex PCR. The instrument given in TCRdb is Illumina HiSeq 2000. The TCR beta CDR3 regions were amplified from RNA transcripts. A first-round RT-PCR of the TCR CDR3 used the HTBI primer set with the Qiagen OneStep RT-PCR kit. The raw public reads went through TCRdb reprocessing: fastp at Q25, MiXCR clone calling, in-frame beta chains kept. Each entry merges the rows of one CDR3 protein and shows their most common DNA and genes. In all, the sample holds around 500,000 distinct CDR3 sequences, and 12% to 15% of those were seen once. Clones ranked in the top ten supply roughly 13% of the sample. Specimen: blood. The receptors here all came from a middle-aged woman with Graves' hyperthyroidism.

In its sample, this clonotype was seen many times. The rearrangement links TRBV7-9 to TRBJ2-2; 9 bases map to TRBD2. CDR1 is SEHNR, CDR2 FQNEAQ, per germline (reference sequence). J was trimmed by 7 bases and V by 5 bases; bases with no gene match: 2. The CDR3 covers 13 residues. The CDR3, as DNA: TGTGCCAGCAGCCGACTAGCGGACGGGGAGCTGTTTTTT. Its protein is CASSRLADGELFF.

The rearrangement joins TRBV4-2 to TRBJ1-4; 7 bases match TRBD1. CDR3 size: 16 residues. Germline CDR1 LGHNA, CDR2 YNFKEQ. Unmatched junction bases numbered 12, after V lost 3 bases and J lost 8 bases. In DNA form, the CDR3 reads TGTGCCAGCAGCCATCCTGCTCAGGGGGTGGGGGAAAAACTGTTTTTT. This encodes CASSHPAQGVGEKLFF.

A note on this clonotype: One end of the junction fails to match germline, which may point to a read error. The rearrangement joins TRBV20-1 to TRBJ1-5; TRBD1 is a possible D gene (5 bases). Germline CDR1 and CDR2: DFQATT and SNEGSKA (reference sequence). The CDR3 runs to 9 residues. The CDR3 sequence is CSVAPGRNF. The CDR3, as DNA: TGCAGTGTCGCACCGGGACGAAATTTT.

This clonotype was observed many times. This sequence joins TRBV9 and TRBJ2-7; the match to TRBD2 covers 9 bases. The junction had 13 bases not matched to a gene; V was cut back by 2 bases and J by 7 bases. From germline, CDR1 is SGDLS and CDR2 YYNGEE. The CDR3 is 16 amino acids. The CDR3 here is CASSVHSGSPLREQYF. CDR3 DNA sequence: TGTGCCAGCAGCGTTCATAGCGGGAGCCCCCTGAGGGAGCAGTACTTC.

This clonotype came up many times. This sequence joins TRBV6-1 and TRBJ2-7, with D unclear. The V gene's germline CDR1 is MNHNS and CDR2 SASEGT. This CDR3 spans 13 amino acids. V gave up 5 bases and J gave up 2 bases, with 10 bases separating them. CDR3 nucleotides: TGTGCCAGCAGTTCTGGGGTTGCCTACGAGCAGTACTTC. Translation gives CASSSGVAYEQYF.

This clonotype has ten or more counts. The rearrangement links TRBV2 to TRBJ2-5; tentatively, D is TRBD1 or TRBD2 (5 bases each). This CDR3 has 14 residues. Germline V gene sequence: CDR1 SNHLY, CDR2 FYNNEI. Trimming shortened V by 6 bases and J by 2 bases, and 13 bases separated the two germline ends. Written as DNA, the CDR3 is TGTGCCAGCAGATCTCTTGGGGGACAAGAGACCCAGTACTTC. Translation gives CASRSLGGQETQYF.

This clonotype was found many times. The J gene is TRBJ1-4, the V gene TRBV18; D not resolved. Germline V lookup: CDR1 KGHSH, CDR2 LQKENI. The V gene lost 2 bases and the J gene lost 5 bases, with 12 bases spanning the gap. This CDR3 is 15 amino acids long. The CDR3 reads CASSPSLGRNEKLFF. Here the CDR3 DNA reads TGTGCCAGCTCACCATCTCTCGGAAGAAATGAAAAACTGTTTTTT.

This clonotype was found many times. This chain connects TRBV28 to TRBJ1-5, with D possibly being TRBD1 (5 bases). Trimming pared 2 bases from V and 1 base from J, leaving 9 bases between. Germline lookup yields CDR1 MDHEN and CDR2 SYDVKM. The CDR3 spans 15 residues. The CDR3 loop is CASSLPTASNQPQHF. CDR3 DNA: TGTGCCAGCAGTTTACCGACAGCGAGCAATCAGCCCCAGCATTTT.

This clonotype has a count of ten or more. The chain combines TRBV20-1 with TRBJ2-7, with 8 bases aligning to TRBD2. Trimming took 0 bases from V and 6 from J; bases not matched to a gene: 13. The V gene's germline CDR1 is DFQATT and CDR2 SNEGSKA (reference sequence). This CDR3 has 16 residues. The CDR3 loop reads CSARDPSGSELGEQYF. In DNA, the CDR3 is TGCAGTGCTAGAGATCCCAGCGGGAGTGAACTAGGCGAGCAGTACTTC.

This clonotype was detected many times. This chain links TRBV20-1 with TRBJ1-1; 10 nucleotides align to TRBD1. Per the germline V gene, CDR1 is DFQATT and CDR2 is SNEGSKA (reference sequence). J lost 4 bases, V lost 5 bases, and 4 bases had no gene match. The CDR3 runs 13 residues. CDR3 sequence (DNA): TGCAGTGCTCCCGACAGGGGGCCCACTGAAGCTTTCTTT. Translated: CSAPDRGPTEAFF.

This clonotype was counted between two and nine times. The chain carries TRBV9 and TRBJ1-3; 7 positions match TRBD1. The CDR3 consists of 15 residues. Germline V gives CDR1 SGDLS, CDR2 YYNGEE. The J segment lost 2 bases and the V segment lost 4 bases, leaving 6 bases of the junction unmatched. The CDR3 sequence: CASSQTTGAGNTIYF. The CDR3 DNA follows: TGTGCCAGCAGCCAAACTACAGGGGCTGGAAACACCATATATTTT. Based on the CDR3 plus reference TRBV9 and TRBJ1-3, the full variable domain is DSGVTQTPKHLITATGQRVTLRCSPRSGDLSVYWYQQSLDQGLQFLIQYYNGEERAKGNILERFSAQQFPDLHSELNLSSLELGDSALYFCASSQTTGAGNTIYFGEGSWLTVV.

This clonotype was seen ten or more times. The chain recombines TRBV20-1 with TRBJ2-4, with 10 bases that match TRBD1. In germline, CDR1 is DFQATT, CDR2 SNEGSKA (reference sequence). V dropped 6 bases and J dropped 2; count of bases not matched to a gene: 7. The CDR3 length is 15 residues. Written as DNA, the CDR3 is TGCAGTGCCCGACCGGGACAGGGGACCAAAAACATTCAGTACTTC. As protein: CSARPGQGTKNIQYF.

The table lists this clonotype with a few counts. This chain joins TRBV19 and TRBJ1-2; tentatively, D is TRBD1 (6 bases). CDR1 is LNHDA, CDR2 SQIVND, per germline (reference sequence). The ends were cut back, 2 bases at V and 8 bases at J, with 9 bases in the middle. The CDR3 is 12 amino acids. The CDR3 region is CASSIQGYGYTF. As DNA, the CDR3 is TGTGCCAGTAGTATACAGGGGTACGGCTACACCTTC.

V and J are TRBV7-9 and TRBJ2-1; a weak D match, TRBD2 (7 bases). CDR1 and CDR2 (germline): SEHNR, FQNEAQ (reference sequence). The CDR3 consists of 15 residues. V was shortened by 5 bases and J by 0 bases, with 11 bases between the two germline ends. The CDR3 region is CASSGAGASYNEQFF. The CDR3 nucleotides read TGTGCCAGCAGCGGGGCGGGGGCCTCCTACAATGAGCAGTTCTTC.

In this sample, this clonotype turned up a few times. This rearrangement joins TRBV5-1 to TRBJ2-1; D gene uncertain. V lost 1 base and J lost 5, with 7 bases in between. Germline loops: CDR1 SGHRS, CDR2 YFSETQ. The CDR3 consists of 13 residues. CDR3 in amino acids: CASSLIENNEQFF. CDR3 sequence (DNA): TGCGCCAGCAGCTTGATAGAAAACAATGAGCAGTTCTTC.

As for this clonotype: This could be a read error, since a much larger clone is one nucleotide away. The chain has TRBV7-2 and TRBJ2-2; D possibly uses TRBD1 or TRBD2 (5 bases each). Germline V CDR1 and CDR2: SGHTA, FQGNSA. There are 14 residues in the CDR3. Here the CDR3 DNA reads TGTGCCAGCAGCTGGACACCTGGTTCCGGGAAGCTGTTTTTT. It codes for CASSWTPGSGKLFF. The variable domain in full, completed from reference TRBV7-2 and TRBJ2-2, reads GAGVSQSPSNKVTEKGKDVELRCDPISGHTALYWYRQSLGQGLEFLIYFQGNSAPDKSGLPSDRFSAERTGGSVSTLTIQRTQQEDSAVYLCASSWTPGSGKLFFGEGSRLTVL.

In its sample, this clonotype was seen many times. This chain joins TRBV9 and TRBJ2-1; 12 bases align to TRBD2. This CDR3 contains 16 residues. Germline loops: CDR1 SGDLS, CDR2 YYNGEE. The V gene end was trimmed by 1 base and the J gene end by 9 bases; junction bases not matched to a gene: 8. The CDR3 is CASSVSTSGSISEQFF. In nucleotides, the CDR3 is TGTGCCAGCAGCGTATCGACTAGCGGGAGCATTAGTGAGCAGTTCTTC.

As to this clonotype: This clone may be a read error of a much larger clone one base away. The V and J genes are TRBV28 and TRBJ1-2; no clear D gene. Germline assignment: CDR1 MDHEN and CDR2 SYDVKM. The CDR3 spans 11 residues. The CDR3 region is CASISMSGYAF. CDR3 nucleotides: TGTGCCAGCATCTCCATGAGTGGCTACGCCTTC.

This clonotype has a count of ten or more. This rearrangement joins TRBV6-2 or TRBV6-3 to TRBJ2-7, with TRBD2 matching over 7 bases. Losses at the gene ends were 6 bases for V and 2 bases for J; bases not matched to a gene: 7. The CDR3 loop spans 14 amino acids. From germline, CDR1 is MNHEY and CDR2 SVGEGT. The CDR3 DNA is TGTGCCAGCAGCCAGACTAGCCGACCCTACGAGCAGTACTTC. This translates into CASSQTSRPYEQYF.

This clonotype was counted ten times or more. The CDR3 loop is CASSLNLDSNQPQHF. CDR3 sequence (DNA): TGTGCCAGCAGTTTGAACTTAGATAGCAATCAGCCCCAGCATTTT. The genes are TRBV12-3 or TRBV12-4 and TRBJ1-5; D call uncertain. The CDR3 has 15 amino acids. V was pared by 3 bases and J by 0 bases, with 9 bases between.

In its sample, this clonotype was seen a few times. The chain combines TRBV20-1 with TRBJ2-5; D is perhaps TRBD1 (5 bases). V lost 2 bases and J lost 5, with 12 bases in between. Germline CDR1 and CDR2: DFQATT and SNEGSKA (reference sequence). The CDR3 totals 13 residues. The CDR3 DNA reads TGCAGTGCTAGACGGGTTCCAGGGGAGACCCAGTACTTC. Its translation is CSARRVPGETQYF.

This clonotype came up a few times. The rearrangement joins TRBV14 to TRBJ1-2; no firm D call. The CDR3 has 12 amino acids. Germline V gene sequence: CDR1 SGHDN, CDR2 FVKESK. V was trimmed by 6 bases and J by 5 bases, leaving 10 bases between them. For the CDR3, the DNA is TGTGCCAGCAGTGAGGTCGGGTATGGCTACACCTTC. It encodes CASSEVGYGYTF.

This clonotype was observed many times. The chain uses TRBV6-2 or TRBV6-3 and TRBJ2-5, with D hard to call. V lost 0 bases and J 0 bases, leaving 17 bases between the germline ends. The germline V gene has CDR1 MNHEY and CDR2 SVGEGT. The CDR3 has 18 amino acids. DNA of the CDR3: TGTGCCAGCAGTTACTCGAGTAAAGCGACCTCGTACCAAGAGACCCAGTACTTC. Its protein is CASSYSSKATSYQETQYF.

The chain uses TRBV4-1 and TRBJ1-2; D gene unclear. Germline CDR1 is MGHRA and CDR2 is YSYEKL. The CDR3 totals 15 residues. Trimming removed 3 bases at V and 2 bases at J, with 13 bases between. The CDR3: CASSHTDNPNYGYTF. The DNA of the CDR3 is TGCGCCAGCAGCCATACAGACAACCCGAACTATGGCTACACCTTC.

The chain combines TRBV25-1 with TRBJ2-5, with TRBD1 matching over 7 bases. CDR1 is MGHDK and CDR2 is SYGVNS in the germline V gene. V lost 4 bases to trimming and J lost 2 bases; unmatched junction nucleotides: 10. This CDR3 has 16 residues. In nucleotides, the CDR3 is TGTGCCAGCAGTGCCTCCCTAGAGACAGGGCAAGAGACCCAGTACTTC. Amino acids: CASSASLETGQETQYF. The full variable domain, rest sourced from reference TRBV25-1 and TRBJ2-5, is EADIYQTPRYLVIGTGKKITLECSQTMGHDKMYWYQQDPGMELHLIHYSYGVNSTEKGDLSSESTVSRIRTEHFPLTLESARPSHTSQYLCASSASLETGQETQYFGPGTRLLVL.

This clonotype was detected ten times or more. The V call is TRBV16, the J call TRBJ2-7; D perhaps matches TRBD1 (6 bases). Deletions cut 7 bases from V and 5 bases from J, with 15 bases between. The CDR3 is 13 amino acids. Germline assignment: CDR1 KGHSY and CDR2 FQNENV. In nucleotides, the CDR3 is TGTGCCAGCAACCCAAAACAGGGAAACGAGCAGTACTTC. Its protein product is CASNPKQGNEQYF.

The rearrangement links TRBV29-1 to TRBJ2-5; D perhaps matches TRBD1 (6 bases). Trimming cost V 7 bases and J 1 base, with 10 bases left between them. The CDR3 contains 12 residues. In germline, CDR1 is SQVTM, CDR2 ANQGSEA. The CDR3 loop reads CSGNRAQETQYF. CDR3 nucleotide sequence: TGCAGCGGGAACAGGGCCCAAGAGACCCAGTACTTC.